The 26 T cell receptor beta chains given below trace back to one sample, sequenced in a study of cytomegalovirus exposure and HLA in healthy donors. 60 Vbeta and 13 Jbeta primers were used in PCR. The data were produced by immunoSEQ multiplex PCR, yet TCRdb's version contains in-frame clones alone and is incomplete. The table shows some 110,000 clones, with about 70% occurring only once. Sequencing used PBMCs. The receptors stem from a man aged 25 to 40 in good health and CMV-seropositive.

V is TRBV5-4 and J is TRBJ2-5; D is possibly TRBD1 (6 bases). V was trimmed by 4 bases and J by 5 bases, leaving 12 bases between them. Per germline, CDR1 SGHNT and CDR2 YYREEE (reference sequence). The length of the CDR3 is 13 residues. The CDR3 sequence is CASSHRDGETQYF. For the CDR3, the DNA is TGTGCCAGCAGCCACAGGGATGGGGAGACCCAGTACTTC.

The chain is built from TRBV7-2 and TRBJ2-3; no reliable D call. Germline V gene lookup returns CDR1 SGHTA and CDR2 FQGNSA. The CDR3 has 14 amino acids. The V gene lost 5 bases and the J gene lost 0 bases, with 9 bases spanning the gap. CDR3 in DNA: TGTGCCAGCAGCACTCTTCTCAGCACAGATACGCAGTATTTT. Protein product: CASSTLLSTDTQYF.

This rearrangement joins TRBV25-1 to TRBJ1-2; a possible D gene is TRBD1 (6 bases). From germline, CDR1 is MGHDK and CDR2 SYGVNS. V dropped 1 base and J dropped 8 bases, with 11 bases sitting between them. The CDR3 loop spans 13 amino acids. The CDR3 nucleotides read TGTGCCAGCAGTGAATGGGAGGGGGACGGCTACACCTTC. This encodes CASSEWEGDGYTF.

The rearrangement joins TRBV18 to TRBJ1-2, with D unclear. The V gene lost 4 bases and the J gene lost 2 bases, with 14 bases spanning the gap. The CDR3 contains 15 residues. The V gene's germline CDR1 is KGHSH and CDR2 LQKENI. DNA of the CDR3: TGTGCCAGCTCACGGGGAGACGGGCGGAACTATGGCTACACCTTC. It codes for CASSRGDGRNYGYTF. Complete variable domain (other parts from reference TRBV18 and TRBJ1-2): NAGVMQNPRHLVRRRGQEARLRCSPMKGHSHVYWYRQLPEEGLKFMVYLQKENIIDESGMPKERFSAEFPKEGPSILRIQQVVRGDSAAYFCASSRGDGRNYGYTFGSGTRLTVV.

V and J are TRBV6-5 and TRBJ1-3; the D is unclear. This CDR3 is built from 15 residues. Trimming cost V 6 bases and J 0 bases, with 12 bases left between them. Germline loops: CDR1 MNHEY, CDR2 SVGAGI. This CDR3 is CASSPGGTSGNTIYF. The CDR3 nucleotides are TGTGCCAGCAGCCCCGGCGGCACCTCTGGAAACACCATATATTTT.

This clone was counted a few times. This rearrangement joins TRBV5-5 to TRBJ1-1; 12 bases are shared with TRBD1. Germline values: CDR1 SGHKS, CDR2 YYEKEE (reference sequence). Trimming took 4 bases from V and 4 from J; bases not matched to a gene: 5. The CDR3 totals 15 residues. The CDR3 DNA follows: TGTGCCAGCAGCGGGACAGGGGGCAGGGGCACTGAAGCTTTCTTT. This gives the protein CASSGTGGRGTEAFF.

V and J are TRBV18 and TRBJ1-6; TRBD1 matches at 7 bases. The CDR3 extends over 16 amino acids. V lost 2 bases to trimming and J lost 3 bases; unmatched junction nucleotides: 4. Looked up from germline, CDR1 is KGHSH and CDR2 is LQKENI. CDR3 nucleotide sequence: TGTGCCAGCTCACCAAAGACAGGGTTCTATAATTCACCCCTCCACTTT. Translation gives CASSPKTGFYNSPLHF.

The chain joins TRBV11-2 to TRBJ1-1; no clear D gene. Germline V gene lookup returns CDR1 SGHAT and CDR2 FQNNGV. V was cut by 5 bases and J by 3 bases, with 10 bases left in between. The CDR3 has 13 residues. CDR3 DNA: TGTGCCAGCAGCCGAATTCGGGACACTGAAGCTTTCTTT. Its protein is CASSRIRDTEAFF.

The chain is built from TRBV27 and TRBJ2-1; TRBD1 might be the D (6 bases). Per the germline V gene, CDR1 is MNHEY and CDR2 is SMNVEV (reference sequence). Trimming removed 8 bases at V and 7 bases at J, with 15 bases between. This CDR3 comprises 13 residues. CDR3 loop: CASALRRGNEQFF. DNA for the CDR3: TGTGCCAGCGCCCTCCGAAGGGGGAATGAGCAGTTCTTC.

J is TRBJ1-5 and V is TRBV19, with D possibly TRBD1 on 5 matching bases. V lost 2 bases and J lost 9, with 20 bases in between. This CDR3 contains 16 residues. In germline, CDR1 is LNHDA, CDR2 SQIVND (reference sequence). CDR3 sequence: CASSIPRGRGIGPQHF. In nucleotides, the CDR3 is TGTGCCAGTAGTATACCCCGGGGACGGGGGATCGGGCCCCAGCATTTT.

CDR3 nucleotide sequence: TGTGCCACCAGCTGGAACAGGGAAGAGACCCAGTACTTC. Protein: CATSWNREETQYF. The chain combines TRBV15 with TRBJ2-5; D may be TRBD1 (6 bases). The CDR3 runs 13 residues. Germline CDR1 reads LNHNV; CDR2 reads YYDKDF (reference sequence). With 5 bases removed from V and 3 bases from J, the gap between germline ends came to 10 bases.

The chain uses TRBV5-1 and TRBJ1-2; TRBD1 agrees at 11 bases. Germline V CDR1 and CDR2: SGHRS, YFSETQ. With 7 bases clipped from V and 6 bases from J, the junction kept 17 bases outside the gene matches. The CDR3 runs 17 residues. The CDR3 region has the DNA TGCGCCAGCGGACTAAACGGGGGGGACAGGGGGTCTCATGGCTACACCTTC. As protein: CASGLNGGDRGSHGYTF.

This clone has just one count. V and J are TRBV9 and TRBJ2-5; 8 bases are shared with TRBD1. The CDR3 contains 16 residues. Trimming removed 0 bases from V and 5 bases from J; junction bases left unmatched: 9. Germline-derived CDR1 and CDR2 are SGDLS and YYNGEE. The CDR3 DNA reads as TGTGCCAGCAGCGTAGCGGGCAGGGGGCTTGCGGAGACCCAGTACTTC. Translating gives CASSVAGRGLAETQYF. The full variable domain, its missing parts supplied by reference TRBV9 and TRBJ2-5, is DSGVTQTPKHLITATGQRVTLRCSPRSGDLSVYWYQQSLDQGLQFLIQYYNGEERAKGNILERFSAQQFPDLHSELNLSSLELGDSALYFCASSVAGRGLAETQYFGPGTRLLVL.

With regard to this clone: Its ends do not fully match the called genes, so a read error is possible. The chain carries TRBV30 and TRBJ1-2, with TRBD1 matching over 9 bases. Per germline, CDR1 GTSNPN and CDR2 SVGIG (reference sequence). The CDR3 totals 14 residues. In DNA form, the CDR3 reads TGTGCCGGACCTCCGGGACAGGGAAACTCTGGCTACCCCTTC. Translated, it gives CAGPPGQGNSGYPF.

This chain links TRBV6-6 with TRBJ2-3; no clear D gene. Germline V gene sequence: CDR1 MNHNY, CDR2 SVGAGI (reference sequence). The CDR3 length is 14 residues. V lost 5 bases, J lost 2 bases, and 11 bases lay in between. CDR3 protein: CASSRNPTTDTQYF. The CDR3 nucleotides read TGTGCCAGCAGTCGCAACCCTACCACAGATACGCAGTATTTT.

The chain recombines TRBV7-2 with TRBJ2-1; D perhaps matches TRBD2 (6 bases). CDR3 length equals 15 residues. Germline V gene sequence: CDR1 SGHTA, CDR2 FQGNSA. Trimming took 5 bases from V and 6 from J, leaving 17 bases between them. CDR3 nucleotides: TGTGCCAGCAGCGGTACGGACGGGGGTCGCAATGAGCAGTTCTTC. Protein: CASSGTDGGRNEQFF.

CDR3 loop: CASGPEDTQNSPLHF. Written as DNA, the CDR3 is TGTGCCAGCGGGCCAGAGGACACGCAGAATTCACCCCTCCACTTT. The chain employs TRBV6-5 and TRBJ1-6; tentatively, D is TRBD1 (5 bases). CDR3 length: 15 amino acids. The V gene lost 8 bases and the J gene lost 7 bases, with 18 bases spanning the gap. Germline lookup yields CDR1 MNHEY and CDR2 SVGAGI.

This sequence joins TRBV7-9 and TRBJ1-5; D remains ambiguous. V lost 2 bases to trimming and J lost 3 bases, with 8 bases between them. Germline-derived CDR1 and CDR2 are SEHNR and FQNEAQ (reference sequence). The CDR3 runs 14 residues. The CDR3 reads CASSLSGVNQPQHF. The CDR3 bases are TGTGCCAGCAGCTTATCGGGAGTCAATCAGCCCCAGCATTTT. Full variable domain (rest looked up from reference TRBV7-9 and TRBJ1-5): DTGVSQNPRHKITKRGQNVTFRCDPISEHNRLYWYRQTLGQGPEFLTYFQNEAQLEKSRLLSDRFSAERPKGSFSTLEIQRTEQGDSAMYLCASSLSGVNQPQHFGDGTRLSIL.

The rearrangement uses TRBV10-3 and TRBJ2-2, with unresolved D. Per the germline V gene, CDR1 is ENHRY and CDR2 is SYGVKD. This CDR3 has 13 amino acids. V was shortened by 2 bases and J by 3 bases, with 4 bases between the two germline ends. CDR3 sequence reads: CAISEGYTGELFF. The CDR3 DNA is TGTGCCATCAGTGAGGGCTACACCGGGGAGCTGTTTTTT.

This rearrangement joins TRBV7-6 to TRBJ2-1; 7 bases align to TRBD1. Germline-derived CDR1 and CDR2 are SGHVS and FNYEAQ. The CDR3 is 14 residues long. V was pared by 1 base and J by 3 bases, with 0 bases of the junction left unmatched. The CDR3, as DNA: TGTGCCAGCAGCTTAGGGACAGGCTACAATGAGCAGTTCTTC. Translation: CASSLGTGYNEQFF.

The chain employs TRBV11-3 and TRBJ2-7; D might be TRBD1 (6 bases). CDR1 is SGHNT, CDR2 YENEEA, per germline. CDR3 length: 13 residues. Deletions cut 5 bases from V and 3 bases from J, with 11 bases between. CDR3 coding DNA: TGTGCCAGCAGCCGGGGACACCTCTACGAGCAGTACTTC. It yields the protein CASSRGHLYEQYF.

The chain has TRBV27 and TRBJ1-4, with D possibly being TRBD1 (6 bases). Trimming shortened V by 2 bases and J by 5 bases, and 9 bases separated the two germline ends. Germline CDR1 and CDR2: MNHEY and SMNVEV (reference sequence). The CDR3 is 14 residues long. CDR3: CASSLDQGNEKLFF. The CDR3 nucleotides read TGTGCCAGCAGTTTAGACCAGGGGAATGAAAAACTGTTTTTT.

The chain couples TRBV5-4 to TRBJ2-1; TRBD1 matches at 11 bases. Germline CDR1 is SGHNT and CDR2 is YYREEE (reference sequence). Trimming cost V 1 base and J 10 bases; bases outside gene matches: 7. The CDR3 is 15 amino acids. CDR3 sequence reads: CASSLYGQGAREQFF. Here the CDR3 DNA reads TGTGCCAGCAGCTTGTACGGACAGGGGGCGCGAGAGCAGTTCTTC.

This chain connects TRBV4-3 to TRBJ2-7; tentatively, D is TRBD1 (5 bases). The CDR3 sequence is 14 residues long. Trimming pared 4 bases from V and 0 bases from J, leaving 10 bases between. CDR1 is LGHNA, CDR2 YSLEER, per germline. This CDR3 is CASSPYRSSYEQYF. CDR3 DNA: TGCGCCAGCAGCCCATACAGGTCCTCCTACGAGCAGTACTTC.

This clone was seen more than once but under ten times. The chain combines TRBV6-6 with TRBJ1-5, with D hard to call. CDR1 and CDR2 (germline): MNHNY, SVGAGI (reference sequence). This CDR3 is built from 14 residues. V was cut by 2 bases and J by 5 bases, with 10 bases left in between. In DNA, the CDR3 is TGTGCCAGCAGTTACCCCTCGAGGGATCAGCCCCAGCATTTT. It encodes CASSYPSRDQPQHF.

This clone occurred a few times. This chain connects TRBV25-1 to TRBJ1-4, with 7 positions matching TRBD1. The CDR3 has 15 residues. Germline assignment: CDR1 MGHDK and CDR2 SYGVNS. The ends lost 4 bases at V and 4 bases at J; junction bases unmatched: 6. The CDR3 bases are TGTGCCAGCAGTGTCGGGACAGACTATAATGAAAAACTGTTTTTT. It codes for CASSVGTDYNEKLFF.